The rows below give T cell receptor beta chains drawn from one sample of a study of shared T cell receptors in the human thymus. The repertoire was sequenced with immunoSEQ multiplex PCR; TCRdb's copy has only in-frame clones and lacks some. Of roughly 560,000 clones in the sample, more than 75% were seen once. The same sample was also used in a study of human thymus T cells.

Sample: thymocytes. These receptors all come from a boy less than two years old with a congenital heart defect. The CDR3 runs from the conserved cysteine through the conserved F or W. The D gene is left open where the match is weak. Some rows mark clone size as missing; the rest say once, few, many or name a class of expanded clone.

d_gene	v_gene	j_gene	abundance	len	CDR3aa	CDR3nt
.	TRBV28	TRBJ2-3	.	15	CASSSRGPCTDTQYF	TGTGCCAGCAGTTCCAGGGGACCATGCACAGATACGCAGTATTTT
TRBD2	TRBV4-3	TRBJ2-3	.	20	CASSQEGTSGRGSSTDTQYF	TGCGCCAGCAGCCAAGAAGGGACTAGCGGGAGAGGGTCTAGCACAGATACGCAGTATTTT
.	TRBV2	TRBJ1-2	few	15	CASSEGIPSLYGYTF	TGTGCCAGCAGTGAAGGGATCCCTAGCCTCTATGGCTACACCTTC
.	TRBV4-1	TRBJ2-7	.	14	CASSQGHGGYEQYF	TGCGCCAGCAGCCAAGGGCACGGCGGATACGAGCAGTACTTC
TRBD2	TRBV27	TRBJ2-7	.	17	CASSRDRGLAGAYEQYF	TGTGCCAGCAGCCGGGACAGGGGACTAGCGGGGGCCTACGAGCAGTACTTC
TRBD2	TRBV5-4	TRBJ2-1	.	15	CASSSLAGVIHEQFF	TGTGCCAGCAGCTCCCTAGCGGGAGTGATCCATGAGCAGTTCTTC
TRBD2	TRBV6-6	TRBJ2-7	once	13	CASHGERDYEQYF	TGTGCCAGCCACGGAGAGCGGGACTACGAGCAGTACTTC
.	TRBV4-2	TRBJ2-1	.	14	CASSKSLLGNEQFF	TGTGCCAGCAGCAAAAGCTTACTAGGGAATGAGCAGTTCTTC
TRBD1	TRBV6-5	TRBJ1-2	.	14	CASRPTGRYYGYTF	TGTGCCAGCAGACCGACAGGGAGATACTATGGCTACACCTTC
TRBD1	TRBV25-1	TRBJ2-7	.	14	CASSDGQGGHEQYF	TGTGCCAGCAGTGATGGACAGGGGGGCCACGAGCAGTACTTC
TRBD2	TRBV28	TRBJ2-2	.	17	CASSFSSSREGAGELFF	TGTGCCAGCAGTTTCAGTTCCTCGCGGGAGGGCGCCGGGGAGCTGTTTTTT
TRBD1	TRBV5-1	TRBJ2-1	.	13	CASSGDSYNEQFF	TGCGCCAGCAGCGGGGACAGCTACAATGAGCAGTTCTTC
TRBD2	TRBV6-4	TRBJ2-1	.	16	CASSERRESSYNEQFF	TGTGCCAGCAGTGAACGGCGGGAGAGCTCCTACAATGAGCAGTTCTTC
.	TRBV27	TRBJ2-7	few	15	CAGLKQGRITYEQYF	TGTGCCGGCTTGAAACAGGGAAGAATAACTTACGAGCAGTACTTC
TRBD1	TRBV28	TRBJ2-7	few	17	CASSQTPDRVWGREQYF	TGTGCCAGCAGTCAAACCCCCGACAGGGTATGGGGTAGGGAGCAGTACTTC
TRBD2	TRBV4-3	TRBJ2-1	.	18	CASSQAPRLAGVFHEQFF	TGCGCCAGCAGCCAGGCTCCTAGACTAGCGGGAGTTTTTCATGAGCAGTTCTTC
.	TRBV4-2	TRBJ2-7	.	17	CASSQVPTGGQTYEQYF	TGTGCCAGCAGCCAAGTTCCCACCGGCGGACAAACCTACGAGCAGTACTTC
.	TRBV27	TRBJ1-5	few	12	CASSSGGQPQHF	TGTGCCAGCAGTTCGGGAGGTCAGCCCCAGCATTTT
TRBD2	TRBV14	TRBJ2-1	.	19	CASSRPAGPPGLAANEQFF	TGTGCCAGCAGCCGCCCAGCTGGCCCACCGGGACTAGCGGCCAATGAGCAGTTCTTC
.	TRBV30	TRBJ1-4	.	12	CAWSVREEKLFF	TGTGCCTGGAGTGTACGGGAGGAAAAACTGTTTTTT
TRBD2	TRBV14	TRBJ2-2	.	21	CASSQDPEESVAGGPGGELFF	TGTGCCAGCAGCCAAGATCCGGAAGAGTCGGTAGCGGGAGGGCCGGGCGGGGAGCTGTTTTTT
.	TRBV6-6	TRBJ2-1	once	11	CASRRQGLEFF	TGTGCCAGCAGACGGCAGGGGCTGGAGTTCTTC
TRBD1	TRBV6-1	TRBJ2-7	.	13	CASRGTGPYEQYF	TGTGCCAGCCGTGGGACAGGGCCCTACGAGCAGTACTTC
.	TRBV7-9	TRBJ2-7	.	13	CASSSSGVHEQYF	TGTGCCAGCAGCTCCTCAGGGGTTCACGAGCAGTACTTC
.	TRBV11-3	TRBJ2-5	once	14	CASSFDKHQETQYF	TGTGCCAGCAGCTTCGACAAACACCAAGAGACCCAGTACTTC
.	TRBV15	TRBJ1-5	.	14	CATSSFIRGQPQHF	TGTGCCACCAGCAGCTTCATTAGGGGTCAGCCCCAGCATTTT
TRBD1	TRBV5-6	TRBJ1-2	.	14	CASSKGQGVGGYTF	TGTGCCAGCAGCAAGGGACAGGGAGTCGGTGGCTACACCTTC
.	TRBV6-1	TRBJ1-1	.	15	CASSDRVRLNTEAFF	TGTGCCAGCAGTGATCGAGTGCGTTTGAACACTGAAGCTTTCTTT
.	TRBV4-1	TRBJ2-7	few	17	CASSQASPLTSCYEQYF	TGCGCCAGCAGCCAAGCTAGCCCCTTGACTAGTTGCTACGAGCAGTACTTC
.	TRBV10-2	TRBJ1-5	.	14	CASSSRGGNQPQHF	TGCGCCAGCAGTTCCAGGGGAGGCAATCAGCCCCAGCATTTT
TRBD1	TRBV27	TRBJ2-6	.	18	CASSRTGGTHSGANVLTF	TGTGCCAGCAGCCGGACAGGGGGAACTCACTCTGGGGCCAACGTCCTGACTTTC
.	TRBV7-2	TRBJ1-3	.	13	CASSPRGTNTIYF	TGTGCCAGCAGCCCCAGGGGCACAAACACCATATATTTT
.	TRBV30	TRBJ1-5	.	12	CAWTERGQPQHF	TGTGCCTGGACCGAGCGCGGGCAGCCCCAGCATTTT